These 15 T cell receptor beta chains came from one sample sequenced in a study of Graves' ophthalmopathy and Graves' hyperthyroidism. Amplification of the TCR beta CDR3 regions used RNA transcripts (as template). The authors performed first-round RT-PCR with HTBI primers and then a second-round multiplex PCR. TCRdb re-called the multiplex PCR reads with MiXCR, one entry per CDR3 protein. The sample lists around 340,000 distinct CDR3 sequences, about 17% occurring once. Input material: peripheral blood. The receptor set was obtained from an adult man with Graves' ophthalmopathy.

This clonotype was counted at least ten times. In DNA, the CDR3 is TGTGCCAGCAGTGGGCAGGGGTTGTCTGAAGCTTTCTTT. It encodes CASSGQGLSEAFF. This chain links TRBV2 with TRBJ1-1; D is possibly TRBD1 (6 bases). The CDR3 loop spans 13 amino acids. Germline V lookup: CDR1 SNHLY, CDR2 FYNNEI. V was clipped by 4 bases and J by 6 bases, with 12 bases between them.

As for this clonotype: A read error is possible here, since a much larger clone lies one base away. This chain uses TRBV20-1 with TRBJ2-7; D might be TRBD1 or TRBD2, each matching 5 bases. The CDR3 contains 12 residues. V dropped 6 bases and J dropped 6 bases, with 15 bases sitting between them. Germline V gene data show CDR1 as DFQATT and CDR2 as SNEGSKA (reference sequence). The DNA for the CDR3 is TGCAGTGCAACGGGACCCCGGGGCGAGCAGTACGTC. As protein: CSATGPRGEQYV.

At least ten counts were recorded for this clonotype. V and J are TRBV9 and TRBJ2-2; tentative D call: TRBD2 (5 bases). Trimming cost V 4 bases and J 0 bases, with 13 bases left between them. This CDR3 comprises 16 residues. Germline lookup yields CDR1 SGDLS and CDR2 YYNGEE. CDR3 coding DNA: TGTGCCAGCAGCCTTAACGCGGGCCCGAACACCGGGGAGCTGTTTTTT. It yields the protein CASSLNAGPNTGELFF.

A note on this clonotype: A read error may produce the germline difference seen at one junction end. This chain uses TRBV20-1 with TRBJ2-5; maybe TRBD2 (5 bases). CDR3 length: 14 amino acids. Germline V gene sequence: CDR1 DFQATT, CDR2 SNEGSKA (reference sequence). The CDR3 DNA reads as TGCAGTGCTAGAGGCGGGCCAAGCCAAGAGACTCAGTACTTC. The encoded protein is CSARGGPSQETQYF.

This clonotype appeared many times. The chain joins TRBV27 to TRBJ1-1, with no clear D. CDR1 is MNHEY and CDR2 is SMNVEV in the germline V gene (reference sequence). The CDR3 runs 14 residues. Deletions cut 5 bases from V and 4 bases from J, with 14 bases between. CDR3 sequence: CASSETLVGTEAFF. CDR3 bases: TGTGCCAGCAGTGAGACACTTGTGGGCACTGAAGCTTTCTTT.

This clonotype was observed at least ten times. This chain links TRBV30 with TRBJ2-7, with 7 bases that match TRBD1. Germline assignment: CDR1 GTSNPN and CDR2 SVGIG (reference sequence). V gave up 7 bases and J gave up 2 bases; unmatched junction bases: 5. CDR3 length: 12 amino acids. The chain's CDR3 is CASSQGTYEQYF. In DNA form, the CDR3 reads TGTGCCTCGTCACAGGGGACCTACGAGCAGTACTTC.

In this sample, this clonotype turned up many times. The chain has TRBV6-5 and TRBJ2-5, with unresolved D. Per the germline V gene, CDR1 is MNHEY and CDR2 is SVGAGI. Trimming cost V 6 bases and J 2 bases, with 7 bases left between them. This CDR3 comprises 12 residues. The CDR3 region has the DNA TGTGCCAGCAGGCCAGGACAAGAGACCCAGTACTTC. Translated: CASRPGQETQYF.

This clonotype was picked up many times. This chain links TRBV12-3 or TRBV12-4 with TRBJ2-7; D is unresolved. The CDR3 spans 12 residues. With 3 bases removed from V and 6 bases from J, the gap between germline ends came to 9 bases. The CDR3 bases are TGTGCCAGCAGTTTTGATGCGCTCGAGCAGTACTTC. Encoded protein: CASSFDALEQYF.

This clonotype was observed at least ten times. This rearrangement joins TRBV6-5 to TRBJ2-5, with TRBD1 matching over 7 bases. The CDR3 is made up of 15 amino acids. Unmatched junction bases numbered 10, after V lost 4 bases and J lost 5 bases. Germline loops: CDR1 MNHEY, CDR2 SVGAGI. CDR3 amino acids: CASSSGQGVFETQYF. The CDR3 DNA is TGTGCCAGCAGTTCGGGGCAGGGGGTGTTTGAGACCCAGTACTTC.

This clonotype was seen repeatedly, ten times or more. This chain uses TRBV24-1 with TRBJ2-1, with a possible D match to TRBD2 (6 bases). The V gene's germline CDR1 is KGHDR and CDR2 SFDVKD. The CDR3 sequence is 15 residues long. V was pared by 5 bases and J by 5 bases, with 15 bases between. The CDR3, as DNA: TGTGCCACCAGTGGGGGACTCGGGGCTAACAATGAGCAGTTCTTC. Translating it yields CATSGGLGANNEQFF.

Ten or more counts support this clonotype. The chain joins TRBV30 to TRBJ1-2, with D uncertain. The CDR3 is 13 amino acids. V shed 0 bases and J shed 8 bases, with 13 bases lying between them. Per the germline V gene, CDR1 is GTSNPN and CDR2 is SVGIG (reference sequence). The CDR3 reads CAWSVGLAVGYTF. The DNA of the CDR3 is TGTGCCTGGAGTGTAGGTTTGGCGGTCGGCTACACCTTC.

This clonotype was detected ten times or more. The chain joins TRBV7-9 to TRBJ1-2; TRBD1 might be the D (5 bases). V gave up 5 bases and J gave up 0 bases, with 10 bases separating them. Germline CDR1 SEHNR, CDR2 FQNEAQ (reference sequence). The CDR3 has 14 residues. CDR3 loop: CASSAQTANYGYTF. CDR3 DNA sequence: TGTGCCAGCAGCGCCCAGACAGCTAACTATGGCTACACCTTC.

This clonotype was seen at least ten times. This chain uses TRBV2 with TRBJ2-7, with D perhaps TRBD2 (6 bases). The germline gives CDR1 SNHLY, CDR2 FYNNEI. The ends were cut back, 6 bases at V and 7 bases at J, with 16 bases in the middle. The CDR3 extends over 13 amino acids. The CDR3 DNA reads TGTGCCAGCAGCGGGACTTCTGACGGGGAGCAGTACTTC. Protein sequence: CASSGTSDGEQYF.

This clonotype has ten or more counts. Compared with germline, one end of the junction differs, possibly owing to a read error. The genes are TRBV5-1 and TRBJ2-2; D might be TRBD1 (5 bases). The length of the CDR3 is 15 residues. The germline V gene has CDR1 SGHRS and CDR2 YFSETQ. The CDR3 DNA reads TGCACCAGCAGCCTGGCCGTAGGGGTCACCGGGGAGCTGTTTTTT. Translation gives CTSSLAVGVTGELFF.

With regard to this clonotype: The junction differs from germline at one of its ends, possibly a read error. The chain has TRBV7-2 and TRBJ2-7; the D call may be TRBD1 or TRBD2 (6 bases each). CDR1 and CDR2 (germline): SGHTA, FQGNSA. There are 14 residues in the CDR3. The CDR3 DNA sequence: TGTGTCAGCAGCCCCTACAGGGCGGGGAACGAGCAGTACTTC. This sequence encodes CVSSPYRAGNEQYF.